The rows below give T cell receptor beta chains drawn from one sample of a study of T cells after yellow fever vaccination. Using its own MiXCR run on the 5' RACE reads, TCRdb lists one record per CDR3 protein. The data contain hundreds of thousands of distinct CDR3 sequences, around 12% of them singletons. The sequencing used PBMCs, collected on the day of the yellow fever booster vaccination. Every receptor here comes from a man aged 25 to 40 who received the YFV17D yellow fever vaccine. Both conserved end residues are part of each CDR3. A D gene is named only where the DNA matches it firmly. The size of a clone is reported for some rows only, either as once, few or many, or as a class for expanded clones.

cdr3_nt cdr3_aa d_call v_call clone_size j_call
TGTGCCAGCGGGCTTAGACTGCACACAGATACGCAGTATTTT CASGLRLHTDTQYF NA TRBV7-8 few TRBJ2-3
TGTGCCAGCAGGACAGGGACCTCTGGAAACACCATATATTTT CASRTGTSGNTIYF TRBD1 TRBV6-1 few TRBJ1-3
TGCGCCAGCAGTCAATCGGGGGGAAGGACGGCCTACGAGCAGTACTTC CASSQSGGRTAYEQYF NA TRBV23-1 NA TRBJ2-7
TGTGCCAGCAATCTGGCAGGGACAGTGTCCTACGAGCAGTACTTC CASNLAGTVSYEQYF TRBD1 TRBV28 few TRBJ2-7
TGCAGTGCACGACAGTCAGCCAAAAACATTCAGTACTTC CSARQSAKNIQYF NA TRBV20-1 NA TRBJ2-4
TGTGCCATCAGTTCTGACAGGGACGGCCAGCCCCAGCATTTT CAISSDRDGQPQHF TRBD1 TRBV10-3 many TRBJ1-5
TGTGCCAGCAGCCAATTAGGTGGGCTGTGGGGCAAAAACATTCAGTACTTC CASSQLGGLWGKNIQYF NA TRBV3-1 NA TRBJ2-4
TGCGCCAGCAGTGAGTCCGGGATCGATCAGCGGGACTCGTACGAGCAGTACTTC CASSESGIDQRDSYEQYF TRBD2 TRBV10-2 few TRBJ2-7
TGTGCCAGCAGCGTAGAGGGGCAGGGGGCCTACAATGAGCAGTTCTTC CASSVEGQGAYNEQFF TRBD1 TRBV9 NA TRBJ2-1
TGTGCCAGCAGCTTAGCCCAGTCCCGCGTCGGGGAGCTGTTTTTT CASSLAQSRVGELFF NA TRBV7-9 NA TRBJ2-2
TGCAGCGGCGGGCAGATGAACACTGAAGCTTTCTTT CSGGQMNTEAFF NA TRBV29-1 NA TRBJ1-1
TGTGCCAGCACCGTCAGACAAAGGGGGCAAGAGACCCAGTACTTC CASTVRQRGQETQYF NA TRBV9 few TRBJ2-5